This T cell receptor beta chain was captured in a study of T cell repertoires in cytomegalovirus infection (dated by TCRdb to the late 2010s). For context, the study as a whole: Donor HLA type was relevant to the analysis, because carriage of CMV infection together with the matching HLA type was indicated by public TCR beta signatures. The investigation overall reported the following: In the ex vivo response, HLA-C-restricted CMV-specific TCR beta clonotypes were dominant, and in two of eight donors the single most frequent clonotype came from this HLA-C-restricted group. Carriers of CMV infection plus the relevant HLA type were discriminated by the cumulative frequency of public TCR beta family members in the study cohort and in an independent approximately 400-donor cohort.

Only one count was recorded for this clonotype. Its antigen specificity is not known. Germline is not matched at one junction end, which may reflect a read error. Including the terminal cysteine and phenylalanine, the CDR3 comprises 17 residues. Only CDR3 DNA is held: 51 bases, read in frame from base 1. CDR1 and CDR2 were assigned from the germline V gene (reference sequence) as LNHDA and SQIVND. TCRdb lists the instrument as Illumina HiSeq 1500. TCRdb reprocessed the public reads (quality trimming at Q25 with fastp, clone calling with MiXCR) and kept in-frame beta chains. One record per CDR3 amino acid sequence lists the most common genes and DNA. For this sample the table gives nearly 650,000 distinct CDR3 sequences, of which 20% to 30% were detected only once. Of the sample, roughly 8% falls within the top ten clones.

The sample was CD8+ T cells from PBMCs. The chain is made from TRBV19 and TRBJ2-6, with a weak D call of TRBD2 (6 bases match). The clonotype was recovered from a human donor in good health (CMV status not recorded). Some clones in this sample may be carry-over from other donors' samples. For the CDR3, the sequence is CAGSTGLVLSGANVLTF. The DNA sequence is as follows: TGTGCCGGTAGTACGGGACTCGTCCTATCTGGGGCCAACGTCCTGACTTTC. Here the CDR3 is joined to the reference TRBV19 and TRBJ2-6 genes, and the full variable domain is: DGGITQSPKYLFRKEGQNVTLSCEQNLNHDAMYWYRQDPGQGLRLIYYSQIVNDFQKGDIAEGYSVSREKKESFPLTVTSAQKNPTAFYLCAGSTGLVLSGANVLTFGAGSRLTVL.